This is a list of T cell receptor beta chains from one sample in a study of a mutant IDH1 vaccine in newly diagnosed glioma. Measured with immunoSEQ multiplex PCR; TCRdb has only the in-frame clones, and not every one. Among approximately 67,000 clones listed, approximately 80% were seen once. Their specific antigens are unknown. The sample consisted of PBMCs, taken from a glioma patient whose treatment included an IDH1 peptide vaccine. The receptor set was obtained from a man between 18 and 29 years old with glioma. Both conserved end residues are part of each CDR3. D genes are given only for firm matches. Expanded clones get a size class; other rows say once, few or many, or leave the size out.

j_call d_call clone_size v_call cdr3_nt cdr3_aa
TRBJ1-2 . few TRBV6-5 TGTGCCAGCAGTTATTCATCCAGTAACGAATATGGCTACACCTTC CASSYSSSNEYGYTF
TRBJ2-7 . few TRBV7-9 TGTGCCAGCAGCTTAGTGCAGGGAAGCCACGAGCAGTACTTC CASSLVQGSHEQYF
TRBJ2-7 . . TRBV5-1 TGCGCCAGCAGCTTACAGGGCATCCTCTACGAGCAGTACTTC CASSLQGILYEQYF
TRBJ2-7 . . TRBV11-2 TGTGCCAGCAGCGGCGGGGGACAGAATTCCTACGAGCAGTACTTC CASSGGGQNSYEQYF
TRBJ2-1 TRBD2 . TRBV5-4 TGTGCCAGCAGCCAGGGACTAGCGGGATCCTACAATGAGCAGTTCTTC CASSQGLAGSYNEQFF
TRBJ2-1 . . TRBV7-9 TGTGCCAGCAGCGGGCGGGGACGTAATGAGCAGTTCTTC CASSGRGRNEQFF
TRBJ2-6 . . TRBV4-2 TGTGCCAGCAGCCAGGCCTTGAGCCCAGTATCTGGGGCCAACGTCCTGACTTTC CASSQALSPVSGANVLTF
TRBJ2-3 . . TRBV7-9 TGTGCCAGCAGCTCAACCTCTCCCGGGACCGCGGTTCGAACAGATACGCAGTATTTT CASSSTSPGTAVRTDTQYF
TRBJ2-7 . . TRBV10-3 TGTGCCATCAGTGACCCCACAGGGATTAGCTACGAGCAGTACTTC CAISDPTGISYEQYF
TRBJ2-7 TRBD1 . TRBV29-1 TGCAGCGTCCAAACAGGGGGAACCTACGAGCAGTACTTC CSVQTGGTYEQYF
TRBJ1-1 . few TRBV7-9 TGTGCCAGCAGCACCCCAGCAGGGCCTAACACTGAAGCTTTCTTT CASSTPAGPNTEAFF
TRBJ2-1 TRBD2 few TRBV7-3 TGTGCCAGCAGCCCAAGCGGGACCAGCTCCTACAATGAGCAGTTCTTC CASSPSGTSSYNEQFF
TRBJ1-5 . few TRBV19 TGTGCCAGTACCCCGGACAGAGGGAGCAATCAGCCCCAGCATTTT CASTPDRGSNQPQHF
TRBJ1-3 . . TRBV30 TGTGCCTGGAGTGGGGACCTAGCGACTGGAAACACCATATATTTT CAWSGDLATGNTIYF
TRBJ1-1 TRBD1 few TRBV27 TGTGCCAGCAGTTTCGGGACAGGGGGGGTCACTGAAGCTTTCTTT CASSFGTGGVTEAFF